This T cell receptor beta chain was sequenced for a study of vaccination and CD4 T cells after COVID-19. This clonotype was observed a few times. Its antigen is currently unknown. Sample treatment: roughly 11-day PBMC culture with coronavirus spike peptide pools or control peptides (ViraFEST assay). At the Johns Hopkins FTIC core, DNA taken from cultured CD4+ T cells was sequenced by way of the Oncomine TCR Beta short-read assay. TCRdb re-analysed the PCR reads in MiXCR, keeping a single row per CDR3 protein. The sample holds about 12,000 distinct CDR3 sequences, about 30% seen once. The TCR comes from a human donor with COVID-19. The sequencing input was cultured CD4+ T cells from blood.

CDR3 nucleotide sequence: TGTGCCACCAGTGACCCAACGACAGGGCGGCAAGAGACCCAGTACTTC. Translated: CATSDPTTGRQETQYF. This sequence joins TRBV24-1 and TRBJ2-5, with TRBD1 matching over 7 bases. The V gene end was trimmed by 4 bases and the J gene end by 2 bases; junction bases not matched to a gene: 9. Per germline, CDR1 KGHDR and CDR2 SFDVKD. This CDR3 has 16 amino acids.